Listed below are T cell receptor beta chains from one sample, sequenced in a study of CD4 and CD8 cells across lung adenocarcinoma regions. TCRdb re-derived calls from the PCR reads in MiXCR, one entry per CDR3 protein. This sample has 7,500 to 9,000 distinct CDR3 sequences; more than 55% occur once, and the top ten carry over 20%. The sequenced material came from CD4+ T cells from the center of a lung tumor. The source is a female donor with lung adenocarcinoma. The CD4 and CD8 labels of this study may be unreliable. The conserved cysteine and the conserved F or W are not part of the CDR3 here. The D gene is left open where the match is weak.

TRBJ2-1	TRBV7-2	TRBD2	ASSSTAGGRNEQF
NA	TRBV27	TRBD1	AGGTGKNTQY
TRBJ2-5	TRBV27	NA	AAGLGGRDQETQY
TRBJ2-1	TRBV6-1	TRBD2	ASRVSGRAYNEQF
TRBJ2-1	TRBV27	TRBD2	ASSTGLARSGRYNEQF
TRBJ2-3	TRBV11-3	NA	ASSSRDNGGDTQY
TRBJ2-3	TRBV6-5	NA	ASRMTGEADTQY
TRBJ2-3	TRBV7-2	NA	ASSLRIHASTDTQY
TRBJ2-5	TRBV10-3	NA	AISRDVIGKETQY
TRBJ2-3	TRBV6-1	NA	ASSVSGGRAKNTQY
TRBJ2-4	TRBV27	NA	ASSLTPDIQY
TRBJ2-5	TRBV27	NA	ARTHGGRDQETQY
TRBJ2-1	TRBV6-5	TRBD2	ASSYSTSGIFEQF
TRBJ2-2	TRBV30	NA	AWVWGTGELF
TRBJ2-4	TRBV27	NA	ASTNLGGDQNTQY
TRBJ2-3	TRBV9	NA	ASSALAGFSTDTQY
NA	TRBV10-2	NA	ASSDLLAVAYEQY
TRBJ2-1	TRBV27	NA	ASSFGYWQF
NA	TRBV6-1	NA	ASRGTDSYEQY
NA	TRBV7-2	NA	ASSLPTGLQETQY
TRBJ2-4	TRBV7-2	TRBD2	ASSLSGGCAKDTQY
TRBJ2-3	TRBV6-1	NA	ASSENPGIDTQY
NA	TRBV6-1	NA	ASRAPISKQY
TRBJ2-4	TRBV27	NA	ARTNLGGEENTQY
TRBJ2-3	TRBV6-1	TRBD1	ASSDRDADTQY
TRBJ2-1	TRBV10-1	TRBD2	ASSEFSGDDNEQF
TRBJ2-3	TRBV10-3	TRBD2	AGSAAGEADTQY
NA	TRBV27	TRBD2	ACCPGLGGGVPDTQY
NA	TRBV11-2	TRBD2	ASSIRDYLRNEQY
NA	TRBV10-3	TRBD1	ANKGQGADEQF
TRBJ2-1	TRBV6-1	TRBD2	ASSKISGRAYNEQF
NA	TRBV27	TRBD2	ACRSRGAGGQETQY
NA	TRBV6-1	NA	ASNKILEDEQY
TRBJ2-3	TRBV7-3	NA	ASSLTAADTQY
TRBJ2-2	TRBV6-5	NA	ASSYGLVAGELF
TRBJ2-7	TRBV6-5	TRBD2	ASSYTQRGYEQY
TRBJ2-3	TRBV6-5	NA	ASSLRPSTDTQY
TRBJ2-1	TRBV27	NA	ASSLQGYNEQF
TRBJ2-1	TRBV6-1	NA	ASSEMGGNF
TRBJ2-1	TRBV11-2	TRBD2	ASSLGTSGMNEQF
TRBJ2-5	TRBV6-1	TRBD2	ASSDPGLAGRVRQYQETQY
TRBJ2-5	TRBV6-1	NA	ASGGGGEETQY
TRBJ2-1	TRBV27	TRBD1	ASSSPGQGYNEQF
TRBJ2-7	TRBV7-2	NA	ASRYDRGPRYEQY
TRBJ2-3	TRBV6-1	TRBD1	ASRARDRQNTDTQY
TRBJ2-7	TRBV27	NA	ASTSGYEQY